The clone carrying this T cell receptor beta chain was recorded once. Its cognate antigen is unknown. This record belongs to a study of OX40 agonist ivuxolimab in advanced cancers. Study summary: Patient treatment consisted of intravenous ivuxolimab administration every 2 weeks at 0.01 to 10 mg/kg. Study outcomes and limitations: With doses of 0.1 to 3.0 mg/kg, CD4+ and CD8+ blood T cells had undergone clonal expansion by week 6.

Profiling relied on immunoSEQ multiplex PCR, and the TCRdb table lists in-frame clones only, not all of them. The data contain about 50,000 clones, approximately 83% of them singletons. Per germline, CDR1 MNHEY and CDR2 SVGAGI. This CDR3 contains 15 residues. Trimming stripped 5 bases from V and 8 bases from J, with 21 bases between. The chain uses TRBV6-5 and TRBJ1-2; possible D gene TRBD1, 5 bases. The receptor was isolated from an adult with an advanced solid tumor such as melanoma, head and neck, liver or kidney cancer. The sequenced sample was CD4+ or CD8+ T cells sorted from blood, obtained in a trial of the OX40 agonist ivuxolimab. The CDR3 nucleotides read TGTGCCAGCAGTCCGACCGGCCTCACCGGGGGGGGCTACACCTTC. This encodes CASSPTGLTGGGYTF.